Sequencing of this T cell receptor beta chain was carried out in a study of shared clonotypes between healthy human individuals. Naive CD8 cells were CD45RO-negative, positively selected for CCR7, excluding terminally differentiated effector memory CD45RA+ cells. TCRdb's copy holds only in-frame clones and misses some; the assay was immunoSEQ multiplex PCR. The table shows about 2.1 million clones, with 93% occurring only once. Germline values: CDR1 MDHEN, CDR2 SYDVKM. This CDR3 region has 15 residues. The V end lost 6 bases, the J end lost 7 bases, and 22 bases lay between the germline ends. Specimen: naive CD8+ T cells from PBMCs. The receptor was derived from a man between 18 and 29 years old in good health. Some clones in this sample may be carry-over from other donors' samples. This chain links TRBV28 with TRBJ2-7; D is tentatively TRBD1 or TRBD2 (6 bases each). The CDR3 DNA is TGTGCCAGCAGCGAACCTCCAGGGGTTCGGGGGGAGCAGTACTTC. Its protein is CASSEPPGVRGEQYF. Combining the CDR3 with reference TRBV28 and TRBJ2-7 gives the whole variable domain DVKVTQSSRYLVKRTGEKVFLECVQDMDHENMFWYRQDPGLGLRLIYFSYDVKMKEKGDIPEGYSVSREKKERFSLILESASTNQTSMYLCASSEPPGVRGEQYFGPGTRLTVT.